These 14 T cell receptor beta chains originate from one sample sequenced in a study of T cell repertoires in cytomegalovirus infection. These receptors are not linked to any known antigen. TCRdb analysed the reads with MiXCR anew, one entry per CDR3 protein. Of approximately 730,000 distinct CDR3 sequences listed, 33% were seen once; the top ten hold 18%. Here the sequenced sample was cultured PBMCs, taken from culture after CMV antigen stimulation. These receptors all stem from a human donor in good health (CMV status not recorded). Some clones in this sample may be carry-over from other donors' samples.

The chain combines TRBV27 with TRBJ2-1; TRBD1 might be the D (6 bases). CDR3 length: 15 amino acids. V gave up 7 bases and J gave up 0 bases, with 13 bases separating them. In germline, CDR1 is MNHEY, CDR2 SMNVEV (reference sequence). The CDR3 region is CASNPGVGSYNEQFF. The CDR3 DNA reads as TGTGCCAGCAATCCAGGGGTAGGCTCCTACAATGAGCAGTTCTTC.

Only a few counts were recorded for this clonotype. The chain couples TRBV12-3 or TRBV12-4 to TRBJ1-1; no clear D gene. The ends were cut back, 3 bases at V and 11 bases at J, with 13 bases in the middle. The CDR3 is 12 amino acids. The CDR3 coding sequence is TGTGCCAGCAGTTTTTCGCGGAGTACGGCTTTCTTT. Amino acid sequence: CASSFSRSTAFF.

This chain links TRBV19 with TRBJ2-4, with D possibly TRBD2 on 5 matching bases. From germline, CDR1 is LNHDA and CDR2 SQIVND (reference sequence). CDR3 size: 16 residues. Trimming cost V 4 bases and J 4 bases, with 17 bases left between them. In DNA form, the CDR3 reads TGTGCCAGTAGTAGCAGGCATGGGGAGTCGAAAAACATTCAGTACTTC. Encoded protein: CASSSRHGESKNIQYF.

The sample holds a few counts of this clonotype. This chain links TRBV7-2 with TRBJ2-7; D perhaps matches TRBD1 (6 bases). V lost 5 bases and J lost 4, with 18 bases in between. Per germline, CDR1 SGHTA and CDR2 FQGNSA. The CDR3 covers 15 residues. CDR3 sequence reads: CASSQGWGPQYEQYF. DNA for the CDR3: TGTGCCAGCAGCCAGGGGTGGGGGCCCCAGTACGAGCAGTACTTC. Together with reference TRBV7-2 and TRBJ2-7, the CDR3 gives the full variable domain: GAGVSQSPSNKVTEKGKDVELRCDPISGHTALYWYRQSLGQGLEFLIYFQGNSAPDKSGLPSDRFSAERTGGSVSTLTIQRTQQEDSAVYLCASSQGWGPQYEQYFGPGTRLTVT.

V gene TRBV7-9 combines with J gene TRBJ2-1, with D perhaps matching TRBD2 (5 bases). CDR3 size: 12 residues. The germline gives CDR1 SEHNR, CDR2 FQNEAQ (reference sequence). The CDR3 DNA is TGTGCTTCGTACGACTACTACAATGAGCAGTTCTTC. It encodes CASYDYYNEQFF.

This rearrangement joins TRBV12-3 or TRBV12-4 to TRBJ2-1; D ambiguous. V was shortened by 3 bases and J by 0 bases, with 6 bases between the two germline ends. The CDR3 totals 14 residues. The CDR3 nucleotides read TGTGCCAGCAGTTTTGACTCCTCCTACAATGAGCAGTTCTTC. Translated, it gives CASSFDSSYNEQFF.

J is TRBJ1-6 and V is TRBV19, with a possible D match to TRBD1 (6 bases). The CDR3 has 17 amino acids. The V end lost 3 bases, the J end lost 6 bases, and 18 bases lay between the germline ends. CDR1 is LNHDA and CDR2 is SQIVND in the germline V gene (reference sequence). Written as DNA, the CDR3 is TGTGCCAGTAGTATCCGGATCGACAGGACTCTTAATTCACCCCTCCACTTT. Its protein product is CASSIRIDRTLNSPLHF.

This clonotype was counted only a few times. The chain recombines TRBV7-6 with TRBJ1-1, with 7 bases aligning to TRBD1. Germline CDR1 SGHVS, CDR2 FNYEAQ. This CDR3 is built from 14 residues. V shed 1 base and J 7 bases; nucleotides not matched to a gene: 6. The CDR3, as DNA: TGTGCCAGCAGCTTAGGCAGGGGGAGAATTGAAGCTTTCTTT. It encodes CASSLGRGRIEAFF.

This clonotype was seen many times. V usage is TRBV7-2 and J usage is TRBJ2-1; 7 bases map to TRBD2. Germline V gene lookup returns CDR1 SGHTA and CDR2 FQGNSA. The CDR3 length is 15 residues. The trim removed 0 bases at V and 3 bases at J, leaving 2 bases unmatched. This CDR3 is CASSLASSGYNEQFF. CDR3 nucleotide sequence: TGTGCCAGCAGCTTAGCGTCTAGCGGCTACAATGAGCAGTTCTTC.

This clonotype was detected only a few times. V usage is TRBV28 and J usage is TRBJ2-7, with a weak D call TRBD1 (5 bases). Deletions cut 3 bases from V and 5 bases from J, with 23 bases between. Per the germline V gene, CDR1 is MDHEN and CDR2 is SYDVKM. The length of the CDR3 is 17 residues. CDR3 region: CASSLDYDRPSYNEQYF. The CDR3 DNA reads TGTGCCAGCAGTTTGGATTACGACAGACCGTCGTATAACGAGCAGTACTTC.

This clonotype has more than one count but fewer than ten. The V gene is TRBV20-1, the J gene TRBJ2-3, with D tentatively TRBD1 or TRBD2 (5 bases each). V lost 0 bases, J lost 4 bases, and 20 bases lay in between. This CDR3 region has 17 residues. The germline V gene encodes CDR1 DFQATT and CDR2 SNEGSKA (reference sequence). CDR3 sequence reads: CSARDRGGHRQADTQYF. The CDR3 bases are TGCAGTGCTAGAGATAGAGGAGGACACCGTCAGGCAGATACGCAGTATTTT.

This clonotype has only a few counts. The chain recombines TRBV7-2 with TRBJ2-7; 8 positions match TRBD2. This CDR3 is 15 amino acids long. Unmatched junction bases numbered 5, after V lost 3 bases and J lost 1 base. Germline values: CDR1 SGHTA, CDR2 FQGNSA. CDR3 sequence (DNA): TGTGCCAGCAGCTTCTCAGCGGGGGTATCCTACGAGCAGTACTTC. It specifies CASSFSAGVSYEQYF.

This chain joins TRBV2 and TRBJ1-4; 9 positions agree with TRBD1. V was pared by 7 bases and J by 10 bases, with 7 bases of the junction left unmatched. In germline, CDR1 is SNHLY, CDR2 FYNNEI. This CDR3 contains 13 residues. The CDR3 region is CASTWDRVGKLFF. For the CDR3, the DNA is TGTGCCAGCACCTGGGACAGGGTAGGAAAACTGTTTTTT.

V and J are TRBV12-3 or TRBV12-4 and TRBJ1-6; tentative D call: TRBD1 (6 bases). The CDR3 extends over 14 amino acids. Trimming stripped 6 bases from V and 2 bases from J, with 8 bases between. The CDR3 DNA reads as TGTGCCAGCAGCAGGGGCCCCTATAATTCACCCCTCCACTTT. This sequence encodes CASSRGPYNSPLHF.